The 31 T cell receptor beta chains below all came from one sample that was sequenced in a study of regulatory T cells in long-lasting Graves disease. Time point noted: newly diagnosed GD, antithyroid drugs for less than 3 months. Researchers made the TCR library from RNA that was extracted from PBMCs. To make TCR beta libraries, researchers used iRepertoire HTBI primers and Arm-PCR of CDR3 regions. TCRdb redid the calling of the multiplex PCR reads with MiXCR, one entry per CDR3 protein. This table has around 500,000 distinct CDR3 sequences, 12% appearing once. These data were also reused for a study on T cells in Graves' hyperthyroidism and ophthalmopathy.

The material was peripheral blood mononuclear cells (PBMCs), obtained at new diagnosis, from a patient treated with antithyroid drugs. These receptors all stem from a woman in her 30s with Graves disease.

The J gene is TRBJ2-3, the V gene TRBV9, with D tentatively TRBD1 (5 bases). CDR1 SGDLS and CDR2 YYNGEE come from the germline V gene. The CDR3 runs to 15 residues. Trimming removed 3 bases at V and 7 bases at J, with 18 bases between. In DNA, the CDR3 is TGTGCCAGCAGCGCAGGACCGGACACATCCTATACGCAGTATTTT. This gives the protein CASSAGPDTSYTQYF.

The table lists this clonotype with a few counts. This chain joins TRBV29-1 and TRBJ2-5; unclear D gene. This CDR3 has 11 amino acids. Trimming cost V 0 bases and J 5 bases, with 4 bases left between them. Per germline, CDR1 SQVTM and CDR2 ANQGSEA. CDR3 sequence: CSVEDWETQYF. CDR3 coding DNA: TGCAGCGTTGAAGATTGGGAGACCCAGTACTTC. Based on the CDR3 plus reference TRBV29-1 and TRBJ2-5, the full variable domain is SAVISQKPSRDICQRGTSLTIQCQVDSQVTMMFWYRQQPGQSLTLIATANQGSEATYESGFVIDKFPISRPNLTFSTLTVSNMSPEDSSIYLCSVEDWETQYFGPGTRLLVL.

The chain couples TRBV11-2 to TRBJ1-1; 7 bases are shared with TRBD1. The germline gives CDR1 SGHAT, CDR2 FQNNGV. CDR3 size: 16 residues. V lost 5 bases and J lost 1; bases outside the gene matches: 10. As DNA, the CDR3 is TGTGCCAGCAGCCCTATCCGACAGGGACGGAACACTGAAGCTTTCTTT. This encodes CASSPIRQGRNTEAFF. Together with reference TRBV11-2 and TRBJ1-1, the CDR3 gives the full variable domain: EAGVAQSPRYKIIEKRQSVAFWCNPISGHATLYWYQQILGQGPKLLIQFQNNGVVDDSQLPKDRFSAERLKGVDSTLKIQPAKLEDSAVYLCASSPIRQGRNTEAFFGQGTRLTVV.

The rearrangement joins TRBV5-1 to TRBJ1-2; D not resolved. The CDR3 runs 14 residues. The germline V and J ends were trimmed by 0 bases and 8 bases, with 14 bases remaining between them. Per germline, CDR1 SGHRS and CDR2 YFSETQ. CDR3 amino acids: CASSLGMPPGGYTF. CDR3 in DNA: TGCGCCAGCAGCTTGGGTATGCCGCCTGGAGGCTACACCTTC.

The table lists this clonotype with many counts. The CDR3 DNA is TGTGCCAGCAAGGATTGGAACATGAACACTGAAGCTTTCTTT. It is translated as CASKDWNMNTEAFF. This sequence joins TRBV28 and TRBJ1-1; the D is unclear. The CDR3 extends over 14 amino acids. Germline V gene lookup returns CDR1 MDHEN and CDR2 SYDVKM. V lost 7 bases to trimming and J lost 0 bases, with 12 bases between them.

This clonotype was observed a few times. This chain connects TRBV3-1 to TRBJ2-4; 9 nucleotides align to TRBD2. This CDR3 is built from 17 residues. V shed 2 bases, J shed 7 bases, and the junction held 12 bases outside the gene matches. Germline CDR1 reads LGHDT; CDR2 reads YNNKEL (reference sequence). CDR3 sequence (DNA): TGTGCCAGCAGCCAATGGGTTGTAGCGGGAGTTAGGAACATTCAGTACTTC. Its translation is CASSQWVVAGVRNIQYF.

This clonotype has more than one count but fewer than ten. The genes are TRBV27 and TRBJ2-6; possible D gene TRBD1, 5 bases. The CDR3 extends over 19 amino acids. Trimming cost V 3 bases and J 2 bases, with 20 bases left between them. Looked up from germline, CDR1 is MNHEY and CDR2 is SMNVEV (reference sequence). The CDR3 nucleotides read TGTGCCAGCAGTTTCGTAGGGCAGGGTGGTACTACTGGGGCCAACGTCCTGACTTTC. Protein: CASSFVGQGGTTGANVLTF.

This clonotype was observed many times. The chain carries TRBV7-3 and TRBJ2-2; 7 nucleotides line up with TRBD1. V lost 4 bases, J lost 5 bases, and 7 bases stayed unmatched. Per the germline V gene, CDR1 is SGHTA and CDR2 is FQGTGA. The CDR3 is 15 amino acids. Here the CDR3 DNA reads TGTGCCAGCAGCTCAACCGGGACAGTAACCGGGGAGCTGTTTTTT. Its protein product is CASSSTGTVTGELFF.

In its sample, this clonotype was seen many times. The rearrangement joins TRBV27 to TRBJ1-2; no firm D call. This CDR3 is 16 amino acids long. The germline CDR1 and CDR2 sequences are MNHEY and SMNVEV (reference sequence). V lost 4 bases and J 0 bases, leaving 15 bases between the germline ends. The CDR3 DNA reads as TGTGCCAGCAGTTGGGATAAGGGCAGATCTAACTATGGCTACACCTTC. This gives the protein CASSWDKGRSNYGYTF.

This clonotype was recorded at least ten times. This rearrangement joins TRBV29-1 to TRBJ2-2; the match to TRBD1 covers 9 bases. There are 14 residues in the CDR3. Germline-derived CDR1 and CDR2 are SQVTM and ANQGSEA. Here the CDR3 reads CSVRTGVNTGELFF. The DNA of the CDR3 is TGCAGTGTCAGGACAGGGGTGAACACCGGGGAGCTGTTTTTT.

This clonotype has at least ten counts. The germline gene is not matched at one end of the junction; a read error may be the cause. V is TRBV12-3 or TRBV12-4 and J is TRBJ1-4, with no clear D. The CDR3 is 15 amino acids. The CDR3 here is CTSSPYGLGGEKLFF. The DNA of the CDR3 is TGTACCAGCAGTCCGTACGGTTTGGGAGGGGAAAAACTGTTTTTT.

This clonotype was seen many times. The chain recombines TRBV11-3 with TRBJ2-1; weak D call: TRBD2 (5 bases). The CDR3 runs 17 residues. The germline V gene encodes CDR1 SGHNT and CDR2 YENEEA. V shed 1 base and J shed 6 bases, with 19 bases lying between them. The chain's CDR3 is CASSLASRDQPRNEQFF. CDR3 DNA: TGTGCCAGCAGCTTAGCCTCGAGGGATCAACCTCGCAATGAGCAGTTCTTC. The whole variable domain, remainder taken from reference TRBV11-3 and TRBJ2-1, is EAGVVQSPRYKIIEKKQPVAFWCNPISGHNTLYWYLQNLGQGPELLIRYENEEAVDDSQLPKDRFSAERLKGVDSTLKIQPAELGDSAVYLCASSLASRDQPRNEQFFGPGTRLTVL.

The V call is TRBV11-2, the J call TRBJ2-1; the match to TRBD2 covers 13 bases. The length of the CDR3 is 15 residues. The J segment lost 10 bases and the V segment lost 3 bases, leaving 6 bases of the junction unmatched. The germline V gene has CDR1 SGHAT and CDR2 FQNNGV. CDR3 sequence reads: CASSFRLAGGREQFF. CDR3 nucleotide sequence: TGTGCCAGCAGCTTTCGACTAGCGGGAGGCAGAGAGCAGTTCTTC.

This clonotype was counted a few times. The CDR3 region has the DNA TGTGCCAGCAGTGAATCTACCGGGACAGGGGTTACAGATACGCAGTATTTT. Protein product: CASSESTGTGVTDTQYF. The J gene is TRBJ2-3, the V gene TRBV6-1, with 10 positions matching TRBD1. From germline, CDR1 is MNHNS and CDR2 SASEGT. V lost 2 bases to trimming and J lost 3 bases; unmatched junction nucleotides: 8. This CDR3 comprises 17 residues.

This clonotype has ten or more counts. V gene TRBV20-1 combines with J gene TRBJ2-1, with 11 bases aligning to TRBD2. After removal of 3 bases from V and 5 bases from J, the junction contained 0 bases not matched to a gene. CDR1 and CDR2 from the germline V gene are DFQATT and SNEGSKA (reference sequence). The CDR3 extends over 13 amino acids. The CDR3 loop is CSARTSGNNEQFF. The CDR3 nucleotides read TGCAGTGCTAGGACTAGCGGGAACAATGAGCAGTTCTTC.

This clonotype came up many times. This chain links TRBV28 with TRBJ1-1; D gene uncertain. The V end was cut by 7 bases, the J end by 2 bases, with 11 bases between. The CDR3 is 13 amino acids. CDR1 is MDHEN, CDR2 SYDVKM, per germline. DNA for the CDR3: TGTGCCAGCACCCCCAGGCCCAACACTGAAGCTTTCTTT. It codes for CASTPRPNTEAFF.

The chain has TRBV6-2 or TRBV6-3 and TRBJ2-7; TRBD1 is a possible D gene (5 bases). Trimming shortened V by 7 bases and J by 3 bases, and 10 bases separated the two germline ends. CDR1 and CDR2 (germline): MNHEY, SVGEGT. This CDR3 has 12 amino acids. CDR3 sequence reads: CASKGLVYEQYF. The CDR3, as DNA: TGTGCCAGCAAGGGGCTGGTCTACGAGCAGTACTTC.

This clonotype was seen many times. The chain has TRBV6-1 and TRBJ2-7; 10 nucleotides agree with TRBD2. The germline V gene encodes CDR1 MNHNS and CDR2 SASEGT. V gave up 6 bases and J gave up 6 bases; unmatched junction bases: 8. The CDR3 length is 14 residues. The CDR3 here is CASSRGGLALEQYF. The CDR3 DNA reads as TGTGCCAGCAGCCGCGGGGGACTAGCGCTCGAGCAGTACTTC.

This clonotype was recorded a few times. This chain connects TRBV30 to TRBJ2-2; 9 bases line up with TRBD1. The V segment lost 6 bases and the J segment 5 bases; nucleotides outside the gene matches: 4. Germline CDR1 is GTSNPN and CDR2 is SVGIG (reference sequence). This CDR3 has 13 residues. CDR3 region: CACNRGLTGELFF. The CDR3 region has the DNA TGTGCCTGTAACAGGGGGCTTACCGGGGAGCTGTTTTTT.

This clonotype was counted between two and nine times. J is TRBJ2-3 and V is TRBV20-1; possible D gene TRBD1, 5 bases. The CDR3 contains 14 residues. Germline CDR1 and CDR2: DFQATT and SNEGSKA (reference sequence). Trimming pared 1 base from V and 2 bases from J, leaving 10 bases between. The CDR3 here is CSARVTGNTDTQYF. In nucleotides, the CDR3 is TGCAGTGCTAGAGTAACAGGAAACACAGATACGCAGTATTTT.

Many counts were recorded for this clonotype. The V call is TRBV3-1, the J call TRBJ1-1; no clear D gene. The CDR3 is made up of 12 amino acids. CDR1 is LGHDT and CDR2 is YNNKEL in the germline V gene (reference sequence). V shed 4 bases and J shed 3 bases, with 6 bases lying between them. This CDR3 is CASSRTDTEAFF. The CDR3 nucleotides are TGTGCCAGCAGCCGCACAGACACTGAAGCTTTCTTT.

This clonotype came up many times. The chain has TRBV5-6 and TRBJ1-1, with D hard to call. Per germline, CDR1 SGHDT and CDR2 YYEEEE. V was cut by 1 base and J by 0 bases, with 13 bases left in between. CDR3 length: 16 amino acids. CDR3 loop: CASSLNQVGLNTEAFF. The CDR3 DNA follows: TGTGCCAGCAGCTTGAATCAAGTAGGGCTGAACACTGAAGCTTTCTTT.

This clonotype has a count of ten or more. The chain has TRBV24-1 and TRBJ2-7, with D tentatively TRBD1 (6 bases). This CDR3 comprises 19 residues. Germline loops: CDR1 KGHDR, CDR2 SFDVKD. Trimming took off 0 bases at V and 0 bases at J, with 20 bases between the two ends. The CDR3 DNA reads TGTGCCACCAGTGATTTGAGGGGACCCAGGGGAGAGCTCTCCTACGAGCAGTACTTC. Translation: CATSDLRGPRGELSYEQYF.

This clonotype occurred many times. J is TRBJ2-7 and V is TRBV27, with D perhaps given as TRBD1 or TRBD2 (5 bases each). The CDR3 totals 15 residues. The V end was cut by 5 bases, the J end by 4 bases, with 18 bases between. Germline loops: CDR1 MNHEY, CDR2 SMNVEV (reference sequence). The chain's CDR3 is CASSLTPGPDYEQYF. The CDR3 nucleotides read TGTGCCAGCAGTCTAACCCCGGGACCGGATTACGAGCAGTACTTC.

This clonotype appeared many times. The chain couples TRBV25-1 to TRBJ1-5; perhaps TRBD1 as D (5 bases). The germline gives CDR1 MGHDK, CDR2 SYGVNS. This CDR3 comprises 15 residues. Trimming removed 4 bases at V and 2 bases at J, with 12 bases between. CDR3 nucleotides: TGTGCCAGCAGTGGGGGGGGTTATGGCAATCAGCCCCAGCATTTT. It is translated as CASSGGGYGNQPQHF.

The table lists this clonotype with many counts. This chain uses TRBV18 with TRBJ2-3; tentatively, D is TRBD1 (5 bases). Germline assignment: CDR1 KGHSH and CDR2 LQKENI. The V gene lost 5 bases and the J gene lost 0 bases, with 18 bases spanning the gap. The CDR3 consists of 17 residues. The CDR3 nucleotides are TGTGCCAGCTCAGAAGGCTACAGGAGTGCTAGCACAGATACGCAGTATTTT. It specifies CASSEGYRSASTDTQYF.

This clonotype was picked up a small number of times. The chain couples TRBV6-2 or TRBV6-3 to TRBJ1-5; 7 bases are a match to TRBD1. In germline, CDR1 is MNHEY, CDR2 SVGEGT. The V segment lost 6 bases and the J segment 6 bases; nucleotides outside the gene matches: 5. The CDR3 runs 13 residues. The CDR3 DNA reads TGTGCCAGCAGCCCATACAGGGGTCAGCCCCAGCATTTT. It yields the protein CASSPYRGQPQHF.

The V and J genes are TRBV30 and TRBJ1-2; D gene uncertain. Trimming removed 0 bases from V and 6 bases from J, with 11 bases in between. There are 13 residues in the CDR3. The germline CDR1 and CDR2 sequences are GTSNPN and SVGIG (reference sequence). The CDR3 DNA reads TGTGCCTGGAGTGTAAAACACGTCCATGGCTACACCTTC. This encodes CAWSVKHVHGYTF. Full variable domain (outside the CDR3, taken from reference TRBV30 and TRBJ1-2): SQTIHQWPATLVQPVGSPLSLECTVEGTSNPNLYWYRQAAGRGLQLLFYSVGIGQISSEVPQNLSASRPQDRQFILSSKKLLLSDSGFYLCAWSVKHVHGYTFGSGTRLTVV.

This clonotype has at least ten counts. This chain uses TRBV19 with TRBJ1-1; a possible D gene is TRBD1 (6 bases). Germline lookup yields CDR1 LNHDA and CDR2 SQIVND (reference sequence). The CDR3 spans 15 residues. V gave up 2 bases and J gave up 2 bases, with 12 bases separating them. The CDR3 coding sequence is TGTGCCAGTAGTATACCGGCAGGGGTAAACACTGAAGCTTTCTTT. Translating it yields CASSIPAGVNTEAFF.

Concerning this clonotype itself: This may be a read error: a much more frequent sequence differs by one nucleotide. Because it lacks the conserved phenylalanine or tryptophan at the end, this CDR3 is likely a read error. CDR3 DNA: TGCAGTGCCAATACGCAGTATTCT. Amino acid sequence: CSANTQYS. This rearrangement joins TRBV20-1 to TRBJ2-3; D gene ambiguous. The V and J ends lost 6 bases and 7 bases respectively, with 2 bases between them. The CDR3 sequence is 8 residues long. Looked up from germline, CDR1 is DFQATT and CDR2 is SNEGSKA (reference sequence).

This clonotype has ten or more counts. The gene calls are TRBV19 and TRBJ1-5; D not certain. Germline assignment: CDR1 LNHDA and CDR2 SQIVND (reference sequence). The V and J ends lost 7 bases and 6 bases respectively, with 13 bases between them. There are 13 residues in the CDR3. The CDR3 here is CASTRHTRQPQHF. CDR3 coding DNA: TGTGCCAGTACAAGGCACACACGTCAGCCCCAGCATTTT.